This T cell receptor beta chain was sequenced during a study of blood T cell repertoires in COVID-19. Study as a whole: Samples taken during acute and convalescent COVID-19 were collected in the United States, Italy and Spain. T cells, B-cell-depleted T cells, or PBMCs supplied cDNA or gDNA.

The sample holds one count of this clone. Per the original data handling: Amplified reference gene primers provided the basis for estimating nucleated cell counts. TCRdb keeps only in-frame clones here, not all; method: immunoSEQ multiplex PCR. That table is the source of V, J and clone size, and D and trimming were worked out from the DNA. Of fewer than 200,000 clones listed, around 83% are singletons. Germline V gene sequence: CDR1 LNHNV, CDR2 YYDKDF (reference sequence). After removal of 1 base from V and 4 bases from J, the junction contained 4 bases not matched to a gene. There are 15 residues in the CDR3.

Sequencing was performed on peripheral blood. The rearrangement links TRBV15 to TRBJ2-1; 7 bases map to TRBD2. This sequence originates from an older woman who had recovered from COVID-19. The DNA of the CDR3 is TGTGCCACCAGCAGAGGGCGGGGGTCATACAATGAGCAGTTCTTC. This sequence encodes CATSRGRGSYNEQFF.